This TCR beta chain was retrieved from a study of beta chain features in type 1 diabetes. The overall study: In all, approximately 100,000,000 sorted cells from all samples were analyzed.

Findings and caveats of the study: All four CD4+ subsets from Type 1 diabetes patients carried moderately but significantly shorter TCRB CDR3s.

This clone was seen only a few times. The target antigen is unknown. What was sequenced were expressed TCRB transcripts, since all of the isolated RNA had been reverse transcribed. Repertoires were generated with immunoSEQ multiplex PCR, while TCRdb's copy carries only in-frame clones and drops some. The sample includes nearly 700,000 clones, about an eighth of them seen just once. The sample consisted of naive CD4+ T cells from blood. The clonotype was recovered from a man between 18 and 35 years old with type 1 diabetes.

This CDR3 is CASSDHITPGQNYGYTF. The CDR3 DNA sequence: TGTGCCAGCAGTGACCACATAACGCCGGGACAGAACTATGGCTACACCTTC. The chain uses TRBV25-1 and TRBJ1-2; 7 bases map to TRBD1. This CDR3 has 17 residues. Germline lookup yields CDR1 MGHDK and CDR2 SYGVNS. Trimming at V came to 3 bases and at J to 2 bases, leaving 12 bases not matched to a gene.